This TCR beta chain originates from a study of long-term antiretroviral therapy in people with HIV. Overall study results and limits: Spans of CDR3 length were tighter for HIV repertoires than for controls.

CDR1 and CDR2 (germline): SGHRS, YFSETQ. With V trimmed by 2 bases and J by 3 bases, 4 bases remained unmatched. CDR3 size: 15 residues. The run of the v3.0 immunoSEQ assay was at survey level. The protocol was immunoSEQ multiplex PCR, while the TCRdb copy is restricted to in-frame clones and leaves out a portion. Of around 20,000 clones in the sample, over 70% were seen once. Specimens retained roughly 0.95-11 million cryopreserved PBMC preceding DNA extraction. This clone was picked up a small number of times. Its antigen is unknown. This receptor was identified in a man aged 18 to 30 with HIV. The material was unsorted PBMCs, obtained 0.5 years before starting antiretroviral therapy. V usage is TRBV5-1 and J usage is TRBJ2-3; 9 bases are a match to TRBD1. The CDR3 nucleotides read TGCGCCAGCAGCTTAGGACAGGGGAGGACAGATACGCAGTATTTT. Amino acids: CASSLGQGRTDTQYF.